This T cell receptor beta chain was sequenced during a study of regulatory T cells in long-lasting Graves disease. Study-wide results and caveats: Persistent-disease Graves' patients showed less TCR diversity than new cases.

V lost 2 bases, J lost 2 bases, and 13 bases lay in between. This CDR3 is 15 amino acids long. Germline CDR1 and CDR2: MNHEY and SVGAGI. Documented time point: newly diagnosed GD, antithyroid drugs for less than 3 months. PBMCs provided the RNA from which the TCR library was made. An endocrinology department in Xi'an, China, supplied the patients. Arm-PCR with iRepertoire HTBI primers amplified the CDR3 regions for these TCR beta libraries. Per the original methods: Identified segments across samples numbered 55 to 70 TRBV and about 13 TRBJ. TCRdb independently ran MiXCR on the multiplex PCR reads; one entry per CDR3 protein. The V and J calls follow TCRdb's processing rather than the paper's. This table holds around 360,000 distinct CDR3 sequences, around 16% found once. This clonotype came up many times. Its antigen is not known. These same records also appear under a second study, on T cells in Graves' hyperthyroidism and ophthalmopathy. From that report: Ophthalmopathy and stable hyperthyroidism were separated by a 13 V-J model.

The clonotype originates from a woman aged 18 to 35 with Graves disease. This rearrangement joins TRBV6-5 to TRBJ2-7; TRBD2 might be the D (7 bases). Specimen: peripheral blood mononuclear cells (PBMCs), collected at new diagnosis, from a patient treated with antithyroid drugs. CDR3 DNA: TGTGCCAGCAGTTACGGGGGGGCCAGCGCCTACGAGCAGTACTTC. As protein: CASSYGGASAYEQYF.